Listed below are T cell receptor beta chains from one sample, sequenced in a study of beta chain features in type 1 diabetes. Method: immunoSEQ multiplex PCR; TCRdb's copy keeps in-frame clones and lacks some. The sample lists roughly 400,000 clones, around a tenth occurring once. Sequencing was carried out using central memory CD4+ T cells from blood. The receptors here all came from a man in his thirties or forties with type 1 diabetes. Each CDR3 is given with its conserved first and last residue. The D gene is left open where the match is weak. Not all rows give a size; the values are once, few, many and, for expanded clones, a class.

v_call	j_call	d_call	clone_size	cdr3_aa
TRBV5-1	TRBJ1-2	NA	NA	CASSFSTGQGKSGYTF
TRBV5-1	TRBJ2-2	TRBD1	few	CASSSGQGDTGELFF
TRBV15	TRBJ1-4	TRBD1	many	CATSSDRGTGRDKLFF
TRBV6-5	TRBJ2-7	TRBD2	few	CASSSGLAGEQYF
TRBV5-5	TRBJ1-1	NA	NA	CASSLRWDTEAFF
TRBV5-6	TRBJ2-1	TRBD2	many	CASSWGLGSSYNEQFF
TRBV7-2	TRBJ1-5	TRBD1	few	CASSLRTGDNQPQHF
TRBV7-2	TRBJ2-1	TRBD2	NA	CASSLGGSVSYNEQFF
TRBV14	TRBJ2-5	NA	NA	CASSLFQETQYF
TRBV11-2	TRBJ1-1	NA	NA	CASSLDRTSSEAFF
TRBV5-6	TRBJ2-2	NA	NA	CASSLVSRGANTGELFF
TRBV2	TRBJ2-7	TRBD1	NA	CASRGDRDPQYF
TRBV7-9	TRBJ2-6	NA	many	CASSSTAGANVLTF
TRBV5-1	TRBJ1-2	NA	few	CASSLGPPGESGYTF
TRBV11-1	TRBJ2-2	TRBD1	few	CASSPRTGYTGELFF
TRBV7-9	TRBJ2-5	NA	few	CASSSDRAQETQYF
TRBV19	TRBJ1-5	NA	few	CASRGSFQPQHF
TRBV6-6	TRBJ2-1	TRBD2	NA	CASSFGTSGTNEQFF
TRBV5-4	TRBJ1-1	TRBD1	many	CASSPGQDRNTEAFF
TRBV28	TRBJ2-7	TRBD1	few	CASSSGTAVAVGF
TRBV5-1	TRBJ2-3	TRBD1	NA	CASSLAGTATDTQYF
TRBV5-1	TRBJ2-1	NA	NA	CASSLTVNEQFF
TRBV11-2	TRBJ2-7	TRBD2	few	CASSSLAGATYEQYF
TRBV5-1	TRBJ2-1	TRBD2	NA	CASSSGGAGGQNEQFF
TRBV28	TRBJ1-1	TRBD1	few	CASSLWTGARTEAFF
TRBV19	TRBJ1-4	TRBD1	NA	CASSTPDRGREKLFF
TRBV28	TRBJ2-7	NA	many	CASNLMAAPYEQYF